A single T cell receptor (beta chain) is shown here with its context. Its cognate antigen is unknown. Caucasian, healthy and from Russia, the donors were aged between about 6 and 90. These data originate in a study of blood T cells in healthy people across ages. Study-level findings and limits: In these data, TCR beta diversity tracked strongly with naive T cell percentage.

The germline V gene has CDR1 SGHDT and CDR2 YYEEEE. The ends were cut back, 4 bases at V and 6 bases at J, with 20 bases in the middle. CDR3 length equals 15 residues. For the second PCR, which ran for 7 to 11 cycles, a sample-barcoded 5' primer and a J-beta primer mix were used. TCRdb passed the 5' RACE reads through MiXCR, listing each CDR3 protein once. The data show hundreds of thousands of distinct CDR3 sequences, roughly two fifths seen once. Sequencing was carried out using blood. V usage is TRBV5-6 and J usage is TRBJ2-7, with a tentative D call TRBD2 (6 bases). The receptor's source is a woman in her sixties or seventies in good health. The CDR3 coding sequence is TGTGCCAGCAGCGGAGGGACTTTCTCGGGCGCCGAGCAGTACTTC. The encoded protein is CASSGGTFSGAEQYF.